This TCR beta chain was documented in a study of blood T cell repertoires in COVID-19. Study as a whole: PBMCs, B-cell-depleted T cells, or T cells were the source of the cDNA or gDNA that made up the material.

It was during active infection that Seattle patients were enrolled and then longitudinally followed. In the original analysis: How many nucleated cells were present was estimated from reference gene primer amplification. Profiling relied on immunoSEQ multiplex PCR, and the TCRdb table lists in-frame clones only, not all of them. D and trimming were read from the DNA, whereas the V and J calls and clone size are those reported in that table. The repertoire holds 350,000 or so clones, with approximately 87% as singletons. This clone appeared many times. This sequence was found in a woman under 40 with COVID-19, enrolled during active disease. Sequencing used peripheral blood.

The CDR3 DNA reads TGTGCCTGGAGTGTACAAGTACAGGAAAAACTGTTTTTT. Translated, it gives CAWSVQVQEKLFF. The chain carries TRBV30 and TRBJ1-4; the D is unclear. Germline CDR1 is GTSNPN and CDR2 is SVGIG (reference sequence). V lost 0 bases to trimming and J lost 8 bases, with 10 bases between them. The CDR3 is 13 amino acids.